The 18 T cell receptor beta chains below all came from one sample that was sequenced in a study of T-cell reconstitution after alpha-beta-depleted transplantation in children. Construction of the TCRbeta library involved unique molecular identifiers. TCRdb reprocessed the PCR reads with MiXCR, giving one entry per CDR3 protein. Of almost 500,000 distinct CDR3 sequences listed, over 9.5% are singletons. The specimen was PBMCs, collected before TCRalphabeta/CD19-depleted stem cell transplant. The receptor source for this set is a child aged 2 to 15 with inherited bone marrow failure, due to receive a stem cell transplant.

In this sample, this clonotype turned up many times. The rearrangement joins TRBV4-3 to TRBJ1-1, with a tentative D call TRBD1 (6 bases). The germline V and J ends were trimmed by 4 bases and 1 base, with 19 bases remaining between them. Germline V gene sequence: CDR1 LGHNA, CDR2 YSLEER. This CDR3 is 17 amino acids long. DNA for the CDR3: TGCGCCAGCAGCCCCCGGGGGGCAGGGATGGAGAACACTGAAGCTTTCTTT. It yields the protein CASSPRGAGMENTEAFF.

This clonotype has a handful of counts. The chain employs TRBV2 and TRBJ1-1, with D perhaps matching TRBD1 (6 bases). Trimming stripped 5 bases from V and 11 bases from J, with 18 bases between. This CDR3 is 13 amino acids long. CDR1 SNHLY and CDR2 FYNNEI come from the germline V gene. CDR3 coding DNA: TGTGCCAGCAGTACAGGGTCTTCGCGGTGGGCTTTCTTT. This sequence encodes CASSTGSSRWAFF. The variable domain in full, with the rest retrieved from reference TRBV2 and TRBJ1-1, is EPEVTQTPSHQVTQMGQEVILRCVPISNHLYFYWYRQILGQKVEFLVSFYNNEISEKSEIFDDQFSVERPDGSNFTLKIRSTKLEDSAMYFCASSTGSSRWAFFGQGTRLTVV.

The sample holds many counts of this clonotype. Compared with germline, one end of the junction differs, possibly owing to a read error. The chain joins TRBV5-1 to TRBJ2-2; 7 bases line up with TRBD2. In germline, CDR1 is SGHRS, CDR2 YFSETQ. The CDR3 consists of 12 residues. The CDR3 nucleotides are TGTGCCAGCAGCAGCGGGGCCGGGGAGCTGTTTTTT. Its translation is CASSSGAGELFF.

This clonotype came up many times. The V and J genes are TRBV24-1 and TRBJ1-5; tentatively, D is TRBD1 (6 bases). CDR1 is KGHDR and CDR2 is SFDVKD in the germline V gene. The germline V and J ends were trimmed by 7 bases and 1 base, with 7 bases remaining between them. The CDR3 has 13 amino acids. Here the CDR3 reads CATSGQSNQPQHF. DNA of the CDR3: TGTGCCACCAGCGGACAGAGCAATCAGCCCCAGCATTTT.

This clonotype has at least ten counts. This chain joins TRBV20-1 and TRBJ2-3; TRBD2 agrees at 8 bases. The CDR3 is made up of 14 amino acids. The germline V gene has CDR1 DFQATT and CDR2 SNEGSKA (reference sequence). V was clipped by 5 bases and J by 1 base; unmatched bases: 5. The CDR3 nucleotides are TGCAGTGCTTCCCAAGCGGGAGGCACAGATACGCAGTATTTT. Translating it yields CSASQAGGTDTQYF.

This clonotype was found many times. This sequence joins TRBV5-1 and TRBJ2-1; D not certain. Per germline, CDR1 SGHRS and CDR2 YFSETQ. Trimming removed 2 bases at V and 3 bases at J, with 6 bases between. The CDR3 spans 13 residues. This chain's CDR3 is CASSFPDYNEQFF. CDR3 DNA: TGCGCCAGCAGCTTTCCTGACTACAATGAGCAGTTCTTC.

This clonotype was observed a few times. The chain links TRBV28 to TRBJ2-3; TRBD2 matches 12 bases. V trimming: 5 bases; J trimming: 2 bases; junction bases outside the gene matches: 14. Germline lookup yields CDR1 MDHEN and CDR2 SYDVKM. The CDR3 has 19 residues. The CDR3 sequence is CASSQRLAGAGGVTDTQYF. The CDR3 DNA follows: TGTGCCAGCAGTCAACGACTAGCGGGAGCCGGTGGAGTCACAGATACGCAGTATTTT.

A word on this clonotype: This may stem from a read error, because a much larger clone lies one nucleotide away. The CDR3 does not close with the conserved phenylalanine or tryptophan, likely indicating a read error. The gene calls are TRBV13 and TRBJ2-1; D gene unclear. CDR1 and CDR2 from the germline V gene are PRHDT and FYEKMQ (reference sequence). The CDR3 extends over 13 amino acids. Trimming took off 5 bases at V and 4 bases at J, with 9 bases between the two ends. The CDR3, as DNA: TGTGCCAGCAGCCCCAGGACGTACAATGAGCAGTTCTAC. Its protein product is CASSPRTYNEQFY.

This clonotype has a handful of counts. V is TRBV6-1 and J is TRBJ2-1; the D gene is possibly TRBD2 (5 bases). The CDR3 has 13 residues. V lost 8 bases to trimming and J lost 5 bases, with 13 bases between them. Germline V CDR1 and CDR2: MNHNS, SASEGT. The CDR3: CASLWAGNNEQFF. In DNA, the CDR3 is TGTGCCAGCTTGTGGGCCGGGAACAATGAGCAGTTCTTC.

There are many counts of this clonotype. The V gene is TRBV6-5, the J gene TRBJ1-6; D gene unclear. V lost 4 bases to trimming and J lost 4 bases, with 14 bases between them. Germline values: CDR1 MNHEY, CDR2 SVGAGI. This CDR3 is built from 16 residues. This CDR3 is CASSSDGILYNSPLHF. In DNA, the CDR3 is TGTGCCAGCAGTTCGGACGGTATACTTTATAATTCACCCCTCCACTTT.

This clonotype occurred many times. This chain joins TRBV29-1 and TRBJ2-2; TRBD2 matches 7 bases. CDR3 size: 16 residues. With V trimmed by 7 bases and J by 4 bases, 15 bases remained unmatched. In germline, CDR1 is SQVTM, CDR2 ANQGSEA. The CDR3 DNA is TGCAGCGCCCTTTTGGCGGGAGTAATCCCCACCGGGGAGCTGTTTTTT. Encoded protein: CSALLAGVIPTGELFF.

The chain combines TRBV5-1 with TRBJ1-1; perhaps TRBD1 as D (6 bases). Deletions cut 0 bases from V and 4 bases from J, with 10 bases between. In germline, CDR1 is SGHRS, CDR2 YFSETQ. The CDR3 is made up of 14 amino acids. Here the CDR3 reads CASSLEGGATEAFF. CDR3 coding DNA: TGCGCCAGCAGCTTGGAGGGGGGTGCCACTGAAGCTTTCTTT.

The V call is TRBV4-3, the J call TRBJ2-7; D not resolved. CDR3 size: 15 residues. The germline gives CDR1 LGHNA, CDR2 YSLEER. V was cut by 0 bases and J by 0 bases, with 9 bases left in between. In DNA, the CDR3 is TGCGCCAGCAGCCAAGATGGGCAGGACTCCTACGAGCAGTACTTC. It codes for CASSQDGQDSYEQYF.

This clonotype was observed at least ten times. This chain links TRBV20-1 with TRBJ2-2; D unresolved. CDR1 is DFQATT, CDR2 SNEGSKA, per germline (reference sequence). The CDR3 length is 14 residues. V lost 0 bases and J lost 3, with 8 bases in between. Here the CDR3 reads CSARDRTYTGELFF. The CDR3 nucleotides are TGCAGTGCTAGAGATCGGACCTACACCGGGGAGCTGTTTTTT.

This clonotype was detected many times. The chain employs TRBV6-6 and TRBJ2-7; no definite D call. The CDR3 loop spans 13 amino acids. Trimming took off 2 bases at V and 5 bases at J, with 10 bases between the two ends. Germline loops: CDR1 MNHNY, CDR2 SVGAGI (reference sequence). The CDR3 here is CASSYPGVDEQYF. The CDR3 DNA sequence: TGTGCCAGCAGTTACCCGGGTGTCGACGAGCAGTACTTC.

In its sample, this clonotype was seen many times. This chain joins TRBV27 and TRBJ2-2; 7 nucleotides agree with TRBD1. This CDR3 spans 14 amino acids. V was pared by 5 bases and J by 6 bases, with 6 bases of the junction left unmatched. Germline V gene sequence: CDR1 MNHEY, CDR2 SMNVEV (reference sequence). The CDR3 nucleotides read TGTGCCAGCAGTCTACAGGGGCAGGCCGGGGAGCTGTTTTTT. Protein product: CASSLQGQAGELFF.

This clonotype was picked up many times. The chain carries TRBV20-1 and TRBJ2-7, with 10 bases lining up with TRBD2. The CDR3 is made up of 15 amino acids. Trimming removed 2 bases from V and 5 bases from J; junction bases left unmatched: 9. Germline assignment: CDR1 DFQATT and CDR2 SNEGSKA (reference sequence). The CDR3 sequence: CSARPIIAGGHEQYF. Written as DNA, the CDR3 is TGCAGTGCTAGACCAATAATAGCGGGAGGCCACGAGCAGTACTTC.

The sample holds many counts of this clonotype. This sequence joins TRBV6-1 and TRBJ2-3; 8 nucleotides match TRBD1. Germline trimming cut 3 bases from V and 3 bases from J; bases unmatched to any gene: 8. CDR3 length: 16 amino acids. The germline V gene has CDR1 MNHNS and CDR2 SASEGT. CDR3 coding DNA: TGTGCCAGCAGTGAGGGGACAGGCCGAGGGACAGATACGCAGTATTTT. It codes for CASSEGTGRGTDTQYF.